This TCR beta chain emerged from a study of T cells expressing NK-cell markers (TCRdb year 2020). About the investigation overall: Eight or nine donors provided sorted CD3+CD56+NKG2C+, CD3+CD56+NKG2C- and CD3+CD56-NKG2C+ T-cell subsets, whose TCR beta-chain repertoires were profiled. Illumina HiSeq 2000/2500, MiSeq or NextSeq was used to sequence libraries as 2 x 150 bp reads. Of the eight sequenced donors, seven were found to be HCMV-seropositive and one was found to be HCMV-seronegative. Randomly selected healthy volunteers, three men and five women, were used as the eight sequenced donors. Study-wide conclusions, independent of this receptor: In more than 5 donors, the dominant CD3+CD56+NKG2C+ clonotypes were found to rank among the top 10 CD8+ clonotypes and to make up about 1.0-7.5% of CD8+ T cells. Those dominant clonotypes were again the most abundant among CD3+CD56-NKG2C+ cells in a few donors, at about 25-60.1%. Whether the expanded NKG2C-expressing T cell clones were specific for HCMV antigens was left unclear.

A word on this clonotype: The antigen this receptor binds is unknown.

The instrument was an Illumina HiSeq 2000. TCR beta cDNA libraries were made by 5'RACE template switching that added a universal primer site and unique molecular identifiers. cDNA synthesis was primed from the TCR beta constant segment, followed by two successive PCR amplification steps. The source study handled its data this way. MIGEC was used to demultiplex reads and group the reads by UMI, and MiTCR was used to assemble and quantify clonotypes. To exclude erroneous sequences, only TCR cDNA sequences supported by at least two reads were retained. The tcR package was used for downstream repertoire analysis, with clonotypes matched between fractions based on CDR3 nucleotide sequence plus V segment. VDJmatch was used to annotate antigen specificity against VDJdb, with one amino acid substitution in CDR3 permitted. Reads reprocessed by TCRdb are summarized as one entry per CDR3 protein sequence, and DNA is absent. TCRdb, not the original authors, processed these V and J calls. The sample table on file contains 500,000 to 700,000 distinct CDR3 sequences. The ten largest clones represent under 4.5% of the sample.

CDR3 length: 18 amino acids, cysteine to phenylalanine. The DNA is unrecorded. CDR1 and CDR2 are read off the germline V gene as KGHDR and SFDVKD. HCMV serostatus was determined by detecting HCMV-specific IgG in serum with a commercial ELISA kit. Peripheral blood mononuclear cells were isolated from blood by Ficoll density gradient centrifugation. The material sequenced was blood T cells: a sorted CD56 or NKG2C T cell subset, CD4+ or CD8+ T cells, or bulk PBMC T cells (not recorded which). The receptor's source is a man between 18 and 29 years old in good health. Donor details come from another sample of the same person, matched by shared clones. The chain was built from TRBV24-1 and TRBJ2-1; TCRdb reports TRBD2, a call that lacks DNA to check it against. The CDR3: CATSDSGTSGSVYNEQFF.